These 14 T cell receptor beta chains were all obtained from the same sample, sequenced in a study of T cell changes during pregnancy in multiple sclerosis. Only in-frame clones appear in the TCRdb table, and some are missing; sequencing was by immunoSEQ multiplex PCR. Seen here are over 70,000 clones, approximately 90% observed once, and the top ten hold approximately 1.6%. This material consisted of peripheral blood, taken in the first trimester of pregnancy. These receptor sequences come from a female donor in good health, enrolled as a control in a pregnancy study.

The V call is TRBV11-2, the J call TRBJ2-1; 8 bases are a match to TRBD2. V trimming: 4 bases; J trimming: 4 bases; junction bases outside the gene matches: 15. This CDR3 has 18 residues. Germline V lookup: CDR1 SGHAT, CDR2 FQNNGV. The CDR3, as DNA: TGTGCCAGCAGCTCTCGCGGGACGGGAGGGCCTGTATACAATGAGCAGTTCTTC. Encoded protein: CASSSRGTGGPVYNEQFF.

V gene TRBV19 combines with J gene TRBJ1-1; D is uncertain. The CDR3 contains 12 residues. V shed 3 bases and J shed 4 bases, with 6 bases lying between them. From germline, CDR1 is LNHDA and CDR2 SQIVND (reference sequence). CDR3 in DNA: TGTGCCAGTAGTATGCGCTCCACTGAAGCTTTCTTT. Translation: CASSMRSTEAFF.

This clone has more than one count but fewer than ten. This CDR3 is CSAGGLAGPYTDTQYF. In DNA, the CDR3 is TGCAGCGCGGGGGGACTAGCGGGACCCTACACAGATACGCAGTATTTT. This sequence joins TRBV29-1 and TRBJ2-3, with 13 bases fitting TRBD2. Per germline, CDR1 SQVTM and CDR2 ANQGSEA. This CDR3 comprises 16 residues. The V and J ends lost 7 bases and 2 bases, in that order; junction bases with no gene match: 9.

The chain is built from TRBV10-3 and TRBJ2-3; the D gene is possibly TRBD2 (6 bases). V shed 11 bases and J shed 4 bases, with 16 bases lying between them. Germline CDR1 and CDR2: ENHRY and SYGVKD. This CDR3 is built from 13 residues. The CDR3 protein is CALRETKADTQYF. The DNA of the CDR3 is TGTGCCCTCCGGGAGACTAAGGCAGATACGCAGTATTTT.

The CDR3 spells CASSLTGTGKNYEQYF. The CDR3 DNA is TGTGCCAGCAGCCTGACGGGGACAGGGAAGAACTACGAGCAGTACTTC. The gene calls are TRBV28 and TRBJ2-7; 9 bases are a match to TRBD1. This CDR3 contains 16 residues. Germline values: CDR1 MDHEN, CDR2 SYDVKM. The V gene end was trimmed by 6 bases and the J gene end by 3 bases; junction bases not matched to a gene: 12.

The V and J genes are TRBV13 and TRBJ2-5, with 11 bases aligning to TRBD1. Per germline, CDR1 PRHDT and CDR2 FYEKMQ (reference sequence). This CDR3 has 16 residues. After removal of 0 bases from V and 5 bases from J, the junction contained 5 bases not matched to a gene. In DNA, the CDR3 is TGTGCCAGCAGCTTAGGAGGGACAGGGGGAGAGGAGACCCAGTACTTC. Its protein product is CASSLGGTGGEETQYF.

The chain employs TRBV27 and TRBJ2-5, with D maybe TRBD2 (5 bases). Trimming pared 5 bases from V and 5 bases from J, leaving 15 bases between. The CDR3 runs 14 residues. CDR1 is MNHEY and CDR2 is SMNVEV in the germline V gene (reference sequence). CDR3 amino acids: CASSPRGVVETQYF. The CDR3 bases are TGTGCCAGCAGTCCCCGGGGAGTCGTGGAGACCCAGTACTTC.

The chain has TRBV5-1 and TRBJ1-4; D unclear. Trimming pared 0 bases from V and 0 bases from J, leaving 6 bases between. Germline CDR1 and CDR2: SGHRS and YFSETQ. The CDR3 has 15 amino acids. DNA of the CDR3: TGCGCCAGCAGCTTGGGGGGAGCAACTAATGAAAAACTGTTTTTT. It yields the protein CASSLGGATNEKLFF.

This clone showed up just a few times. The chain uses TRBV21-1 and TRBJ1-1. TRBV21-1 is tagged as a pseudogene. The CDR3 consists of 12 residues. The CDR3 DNA follows: TGTGCCAGGAGGTGGGTGCGGACTGAAGCTTTCTTT. Translating it yields CARRWVRTEAFF.

The chain links TRBV16 to TRBJ2-1; the D gene is possibly TRBD2 (7 bases). CDR3 length: 13 amino acids. Trimming took 7 bases from V and 8 from J, leaving 15 bases between them. Per germline, CDR1 KGHSY and CDR2 FQNENV. The CDR3 loop reads CASTGGREHEQFF. Here the CDR3 DNA reads TGTGCCAGCACCGGGGGGCGGGAGCATGAGCAGTTCTTC. The whole variable domain, remainder taken from reference TRBV16 and TRBJ2-1, is GEEVAQTPKHLVRGEGQKAKLYCAPIKGHSYVFWYQQVLKNEFKFLISFQNENVFDETGMPKERFSAKCLPNSPCSLEIQATKLEDSAVYFCASTGGREHEQFFGPGTRLTVL.

The genes are TRBV5-1 and TRBJ2-3; D may be TRBD1 (6 bases). Trimming removed 4 bases from V and 6 bases from J, with 12 bases in between. This CDR3 has 13 amino acids. Germline values: CDR1 SGHRS, CDR2 YFSETQ. The CDR3 protein is CASSLAGEDTQYF. The DNA of the CDR3 is TGCGCCAGCAGCCTCGCAGGGGAGGATACGCAGTATTTT.

The chain recombines TRBV10-3 with TRBJ2-7; D ambiguous. The germline V gene encodes CDR1 ENHRY and CDR2 SYGVKD. The CDR3 consists of 12 residues. V lost 11 bases, J lost 6 bases, and 17 bases lay in between. CDR3 protein: CASPQDSPEQYF. The CDR3 DNA is TGTGCCTCCCCCCAGGATTCACCCGAGCAGTACTTC.

V gene TRBV9 combines with J gene TRBJ2-2, with a tentative D call TRBD1 (6 bases). Germline V gene sequence: CDR1 SGDLS, CDR2 YYNGEE. Trimming left V 2 bases short and J 3 bases short, with 23 bases between. The CDR3 contains 19 residues. In DNA form, the CDR3 reads TGTGCCAGCAGCGTTGGTGTATTGGCCGGGACAAAGGACACCGGGGAGCTGTTTTTT. Encoded protein: CASSVGVLAGTKDTGELFF.

The CDR3 DNA is TGTGCCAGCTCGGGATACTCCTACAATGAGCAGTTCTTC. Its translation is CASSGYSYNEQFF. This chain connects TRBV7-2 to TRBJ2-1; TRBD2 is a possible D gene (5 bases). Trimming stripped 8 bases from V and 0 bases from J, with 8 bases between. Germline V gives CDR1 SGHTA, CDR2 FQGNSA. This CDR3 comprises 13 residues.